The next 32 T cell receptor beta chains were all read from a single sample in a study of T cell changes during pregnancy in multiple sclerosis. Repertoires were generated with immunoSEQ multiplex PCR, while TCRdb's copy carries only in-frame clones and drops some. The top ten clones hold roughly 15% of a sample with some 13,000 clones, 85% to 90% of them seen once. The source material was CD8+ T cells from peripheral blood mononuclear cells, sampled in the second trimester of pregnancy. The receptors originated from a female donor in good health, enrolled as a control in a pregnancy study.

The table lists this clone with a count of one. V gene TRBV4-3 combines with J gene TRBJ2-1; TRBD2 matches at 14 bases. This CDR3 is built from 16 residues. V dropped 1 base and J dropped 9; count of bases not matched to a gene: 5. Germline V gene lookup returns CDR1 LGHNA and CDR2 YSLEER. The CDR3, as DNA: TGCGCCAGCAGCCAAGGACTAGCGGGGGGGCGGGGTGAGCAGTTCTTC. Its protein product is CASSQGLAGGRGEQFF.

This sequence joins TRBV7-9 and TRBJ1-1, with D maybe TRBD1 (5 bases). Trimming cost V 5 bases and J 10 bases, with 17 bases left between them. The CDR3 is 13 amino acids. Germline V gene lookup returns CDR1 SEHNR and CDR2 FQNEAQ (reference sequence). The CDR3: CASSPGTHNGAFF. As DNA, the CDR3 is TGTGCCAGCAGCCCCGGGACTCATAATGGAGCTTTCTTT.

The chain is built from TRBV27 and TRBJ2-1; TRBD1 matches at 7 bases. CDR3 length: 15 amino acids. V shed 6 bases, J shed 0 bases, and the junction held 5 bases outside the gene matches. Germline CDR1 reads MNHEY; CDR2 reads SMNVEV (reference sequence). The CDR3 loop is CASSHRDSSYNEQFF. The CDR3 DNA is TGTGCCAGCAGCCACCGGGACAGCTCCTACAATGAGCAGTTCTTC.

The chain employs TRBV5-6 and TRBJ2-7; TRBD2 matches at 7 bases. Germline V gene data show CDR1 as SGHDT and CDR2 as YYEEEE. This CDR3 has 13 amino acids. Trimming removed 2 bases from V and 2 bases from J; junction bases left unmatched: 1. In DNA, the CDR3 is TGTGCCAGCAGCTTCCTAGCGGCCTACGAGCAGTACTTC. This codes for CASSFLAAYEQYF.

The chain employs TRBV4-3 and TRBJ2-7, with TRBD1 matching 10 bases. The germline CDR1 and CDR2 sequences are LGHNA and YSLEER. The trim removed 0 bases at V and 4 bases at J, leaving 12 bases unmatched. The CDR3 is 18 amino acids. The CDR3 DNA follows: TGCGCCAGCAGCCAAGACTCAATGGGACAGGGGCCCGGGTACGAGCAGTACTTC. Amino acid sequence: CASSQDSMGQGPGYEQYF.

This chain links TRBV6-5 with TRBJ1-5, with D possibly TRBD1 on 6 matching bases. This CDR3 comprises 15 residues. Deletions cut 6 bases from V and 0 bases from J, with 12 bases between. Germline V lookup: CDR1 MNHEY, CDR2 SVGAGI. In DNA, the CDR3 is TGTGCCAGCAGACAGGGATACTATAGCAATCAGCCCCAGCATTTT. It is translated as CASRQGYYSNQPQHF.

J is TRBJ2-2 and V is TRBV9; 8 nucleotides agree with TRBD2. Germline V gene sequence: CDR1 SGDLS, CDR2 YYNGEE. The CDR3 sequence is 15 residues long. Trimming at V came to 4 bases and at J to 2 bases, leaving 4 bases not matched to a gene. In nucleotides, the CDR3 is TGTGCCAGCAGCATTAGCGGGGTTAACACCGGGGAGCTGTTTTTT. The encoded protein is CASSISGVNTGELFF.

This chain uses TRBV7-9 with TRBJ2-1; D is possibly TRBD1 (6 bases). Trimming removed 5 bases at V and 4 bases at J, with 12 bases between. The germline CDR1 and CDR2 sequences are SEHNR and FQNEAQ (reference sequence). The length of the CDR3 is 14 residues. The CDR3 protein is CASSNRDTYNEQFF. CDR3 DNA: TGTGCCAGCAGCAACCGGGACACATACAATGAGCAGTTCTTC.

The chain carries TRBV7-2 and TRBJ1-5, with D hard to call. Trimming took off 5 bases at V and 11 bases at J, with 25 bases between the two ends. The CDR3 is 16 residues long. From germline, CDR1 is SGHTA and CDR2 FQGNSA. CDR3 in DNA: TGTGCCAGCAGCAATGTGGTTTCGGAGGGATATGGGTCCCAGCATTTT. This translates into CASSNVVSEGYGSQHF.

This chain joins TRBV5-1 and TRBJ2-2; TRBD2 agrees at 9 bases. From germline, CDR1 is SGHRS and CDR2 YFSETQ. Germline trimming cut 3 bases from V and 6 bases from J; bases unmatched to any gene: 6. CDR3 length: 15 residues. The CDR3 sequence is CASSSGIAGAGELFF. The CDR3 DNA is TGCGCCAGCAGCTCTGGGATAGCGGGAGCCGGGGAGCTGTTTTTT. The variable domain in full, completed from reference TRBV5-1 and TRBJ2-2, reads KAGVTQTPRYLIKTRGQQVTLSCSPISGHRSVSWYQQTPGQGLQFLFEYFSETQRNKGNFPGRFSGRQFSNSRSEMNVSTLELGDSALYLCASSSGIAGAGELFFGEGSRLTVL.

The chain links TRBV4-3 to TRBJ2-3, with D unclear. Germline V gives CDR1 LGHNA, CDR2 YSLEER. This CDR3 is built from 17 residues. The ends were cut back, 0 bases at V and 5 bases at J, with 18 bases in the middle. DNA of the CDR3: TGCGCCAGCAGCCAAGACAACGTGGCGCCATCAGGAGATACGCAGTATTTT. Its protein product is CASSQDNVAPSGDTQYF.

The table lists this clone with a few counts. This sequence joins TRBV27 and TRBJ1-5; D is unclear. The CDR3 loop spans 14 amino acids. The germline V gene encodes CDR1 MNHEY and CDR2 SMNVEV (reference sequence). Deletions cut 3 bases from V and 1 base from J, with 7 bases between. CDR3 loop: CASSLAVSNQPQHF. CDR3 nucleotides: TGTGCCAGCAGTTTGGCAGTGAGCAATCAGCCCCAGCATTTT.

In this sample, this clone turned up once. The chain uses TRBV7-9 and TRBJ2-5; TRBD2 agrees at 12 bases. This CDR3 comprises 16 residues. Germline V gives CDR1 SEHNR, CDR2 FQNEAQ (reference sequence). After removal of 4 bases from V and 5 bases from J, the junction contained 8 bases not matched to a gene. The CDR3 nucleotides are TGTGCCAGCAGCTCCCGGACTAGCGGGAATTATGAGACCCAGTACTTC. Translating it yields CASSSRTSGNYETQYF.

The chain recombines TRBV6-1 with TRBJ2-5; 11 nucleotides match TRBD1. Germline CDR1 reads MNHNS; CDR2 reads SASEGT. The CDR3 has 15 amino acids. The V gene end was trimmed by 3 bases and the J gene end by 5 bases; junction bases not matched to a gene: 5. CDR3 coding DNA: TGTGCCAGCAGTGAGCACCGGGACAGGGGGGAGACCCAGTACTTC. Encoded protein: CASSEHRDRGETQYF.

The chain is built from TRBV9 and TRBJ2-1; 10 bases match TRBD1. With V trimmed by 3 bases and J by 6 bases, 9 bases remained unmatched. CDR3 size: 16 residues. Looked up from germline, CDR1 is SGDLS and CDR2 is YYNGEE. The CDR3 region is CASSAPGGQGGNEQFF. The CDR3, as DNA: TGTGCCAGCAGCGCACCGGGTGGACAGGGGGGCAATGAGCAGTTCTTC.

CDR3 nucleotide sequence: TGTGCCAGCAGCGAGAGCAATGAGCAGTTCTTC. It specifies CASSESNEQFF. The chain links TRBV13 to TRBJ2-1, with D unclear. Trimming removed 5 bases from V and 6 bases from J, with 5 bases in between. This CDR3 contains 11 residues. CDR1 PRHDT and CDR2 FYEKMQ come from the germline V gene (reference sequence).

The V gene is TRBV19, the J gene TRBJ2-7, with TRBD2 matching 8 bases. The V gene's germline CDR1 is LNHDA and CDR2 SQIVND (reference sequence). J lost 2 bases, V lost 6 bases, and 9 bases had no gene match. The CDR3 length is 15 residues. The CDR3 reads CASSLQVSGTYEQYF. The CDR3 bases are TGTGCCAGTAGCCTCCAGGTTAGCGGGACCTACGAGCAGTACTTC.

A note on this clone: Other DNA sequences within the sample encode an identical CDR3. The CDR3 DNA follows: TGTGCCAGCAGCTTCGGCGGCTACAATGAGCAGTTCTTC. It yields the protein CASSFGGYNEQFF. The chain carries TRBV7-2 and TRBJ2-1; D is ambiguous. This CDR3 is built from 13 residues. V was shortened by 3 bases and J by 3 bases, with 6 bases between the two germline ends. The germline gives CDR1 SGHTA, CDR2 FQGNSA.

By sample fraction, this clone is medium-sized (0.01 to 0.1%). The V call is TRBV5-4, the J call TRBJ2-7; D is uncertain. Germline V gene sequence: CDR1 SGHNT, CDR2 YYREEE (reference sequence). V shed 0 bases and J shed 3 bases, with 19 bases lying between them. The CDR3 runs to 17 residues. The CDR3 sequence is CASSLDRVRRVGYEQYF. The CDR3, as DNA: TGTGCCAGCAGCTTGGATCGGGTCCGGCGTGTTGGCTACGAGCAGTACTTC.

The chain recombines TRBV27 with TRBJ1-6; the D is unclear. The CDR3 is 17 residues long. Germline V gives CDR1 MNHEY, CDR2 SMNVEV (reference sequence). V lost 0 bases and J 2 bases, leaving 11 bases between the germline ends. CDR3 region: CASSLSGSGTYNSPLHF. CDR3 nucleotide sequence: TGTGCCAGCAGTTTATCAGGGAGTGGAACCTATAATTCACCCCTCCACTTT.

The V call is TRBV14, the J call TRBJ2-7, with TRBD1 identical over 7 bases. This CDR3 contains 14 residues. Germline V gene sequence: CDR1 SGHDN, CDR2 FVKESK. J gave up 4 bases and V 6 bases, and 9 bases lay outside the gene matches. CDR3 in DNA: TGTGCCAGCAGGGAAAACAGACAGGGTTACGAGCAGTACTTC. Encoded protein: CASRENRQGYEQYF. Combining the CDR3 with reference TRBV14 and TRBJ2-7 gives the whole variable domain EAGVTQFPSHSVIEKGQTVTLRCDPISGHDNLYWYRRVMGKEIKFLLHFVKESKQDESGMPNNRFLAERTGGTYSTLKVQPAELEDSGVYFCASRENRQGYEQYFGPGTRLTVT.

The chain joins TRBV7-8 to TRBJ2-1; 7 positions agree with TRBD2. Trimming removed 5 bases from V and 6 bases from J; junction bases left unmatched: 16. The CDR3 runs to 17 residues. CDR1 and CDR2 from the germline V gene are SGHVS and FQNEAQ. The CDR3 DNA reads TGTGCCAGCAGCACACACCCACGACTGGGCGGGAGCAATGAGCAGTTCTTC. Its translation is CASSTHPRLGGSNEQFF.

The V and J genes are TRBV6-4 and TRBJ2-3, with 9 bases identical to TRBD2. This CDR3 spans 14 amino acids. Germline assignment: CDR1 MRHNA and CDR2 SNTAGT. With V trimmed by 5 bases and J by 0 bases, 0 bases remained unmatched. CDR3 in amino acids: CASSTSGSTDTQYF. CDR3 bases: TGTGCCAGCAGTACTAGCGGGAGCACAGATACGCAGTATTTT.

The chain's CDR3 is CASSSSGKETQYF. The CDR3 DNA reads TGTGCCAGCAGCTCTAGCGGGAAGGAGACCCAGTACTTC. The chain couples TRBV7-9 to TRBJ2-5, with 9 bases lining up with TRBD2. The CDR3 has 13 residues. The ends lost 4 bases at V and 5 bases at J; junction bases unmatched: 2. The germline V gene encodes CDR1 SEHNR and CDR2 FQNEAQ (reference sequence).

The chain couples TRBV7-9 to TRBJ2-7; TRBD1 might be the D (6 bases). The ends were cut back, 5 bases at V and 0 bases at J, with 20 bases in the middle. Germline V gives CDR1 SEHNR, CDR2 FQNEAQ (reference sequence). This CDR3 is built from 17 residues. The CDR3 region is CASSVQDRSKVSYEQYF. For the CDR3, the DNA is TGTGCCAGCAGCGTACAAGACAGGAGTAAAGTCTCCTACGAGCAGTACTTC.

V usage is TRBV5-6 and J usage is TRBJ2-7; 10 nucleotides align to TRBD2. The CDR3 spans 15 residues. Per germline, CDR1 SGHDT and CDR2 YYEEEE. V shed 4 bases and J 7 bases; nucleotides not matched to a gene: 11. The chain's CDR3 is CASSLGTSAGEEQYF. CDR3 nucleotide sequence: TGTGCCAGCAGCCTTGGGACTAGCGCGGGGGAAGAGCAGTACTTC. The whole variable domain, remainder taken from reference TRBV5-6 and TRBJ2-7, is DAGVTQSPTHLIKTRGQQVTLRCSPKSGHDTVSWYQQALGQGPQFIFQYYEEEERQRGNFPDRFSGHQFPNYSSELNVNALLLGDSALYLCASSLGTSAGEEQYFGPGTRLTVT.

This clone was picked up a small number of times. The genes are TRBV4-1 and TRBJ2-3, with a weak D call TRBD2 (6 bases). Germline CDR1 MGHRA, CDR2 YSYEKL. The CDR3 totals 17 residues. The V gene lost 0 bases and the J gene lost 6 bases, with 19 bases spanning the gap. DNA for the CDR3: TGCGCCAGCAGCCAAGACGGGGGTTCTCCGCCGGCGGATACGCAGTATTTT. Translated, it gives CASSQDGGSPPADTQYF.

The V and J genes are TRBV6-1 and TRBJ2-3, with 9 bases matching TRBD2. V lost 4 bases to trimming and J lost 2 bases; unmatched junction nucleotides: 13. The CDR3 has 18 residues. CDR1 is MNHNS and CDR2 is SASEGT in the germline V gene. The CDR3 spells CASSAIPGGGGVTDTQYF. As DNA, the CDR3 is TGTGCCAGCAGTGCTATCCCCGGCGGGGGGGGCGTCACAGATACGCAGTATTTT.

V is TRBV6-4 and J is TRBJ2-2; 10 bases match TRBD2. This CDR3 is built from 17 residues. CDR1 is MRHNA and CDR2 is SNTAGT in the germline V gene. J gave up 4 bases and V 3 bases, and 8 bases lay outside the gene matches. The CDR3, as DNA: TGTGCCAGCAGTGAAGCTAGCGGGAGTCATGGCACCGGGGAGCTGTTTTTT. Translation: CASSEASGSHGTGELFF.

The V and J genes are TRBV6-1 and TRBJ1-4, with a tentative D call TRBD1 (5 bases). The V gene lost 2 bases and the J gene lost 0 bases, with 10 bases spanning the gap. The CDR3 sequence is 16 residues long. Germline V gene data show CDR1 as MNHNS and CDR2 as SASEGT. The CDR3 DNA reads as TGTGCCAGCAGTGAATGGGGCTATGCAACTAATGAAAAACTGTTTTTT. Translating it yields CASSEWGYATNEKLFF.

The chain links TRBV14 to TRBJ2-1; 9 nucleotides agree with TRBD2. Germline lookup yields CDR1 SGHDN and CDR2 FVKESK. The CDR3 length is 16 residues. V was clipped by 0 bases and J by 6 bases; unmatched bases: 6. The CDR3 reads CASSQEGGRAFNEQFF. CDR3 in DNA: TGTGCCAGCAGCCAAGAAGGCGGGAGGGCCTTCAATGAGCAGTTCTTC.

The chain links TRBV21-1 to TRBJ1-5; the table names TRBD1, a call not compared with the DNA. TRBV21-1 is a recognized pseudogene. This CDR3 is built from 13 residues. Here the CDR3 reads CASSREGDQPQHF. Written as DNA, the CDR3 is TGTGCCAGCAGCCGAGAGGGGGATCAGCCCCAGCATTTT.